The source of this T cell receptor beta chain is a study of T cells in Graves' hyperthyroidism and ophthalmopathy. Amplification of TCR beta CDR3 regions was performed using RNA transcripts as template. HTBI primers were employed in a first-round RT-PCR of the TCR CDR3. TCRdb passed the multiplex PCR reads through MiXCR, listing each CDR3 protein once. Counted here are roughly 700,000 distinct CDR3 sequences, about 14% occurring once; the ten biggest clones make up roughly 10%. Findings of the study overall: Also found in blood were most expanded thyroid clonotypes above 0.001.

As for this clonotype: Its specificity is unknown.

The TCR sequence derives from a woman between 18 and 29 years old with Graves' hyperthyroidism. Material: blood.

CDR3 DNA sequence: TGTGCCTGGGGCGTTGGAAGGACAGGGCGGCGGAATTCACCCCTCCACTTT. It translates to CAWGVGRTGRRNSPLHF. The chain has TRBV30 and TRBJ1-6; 8 positions match TRBD1. This CDR3 contains 17 residues. Germline V gene sequence: CDR1 GTSNPN, CDR2 SVGIG (reference sequence). V was pared by 5 bases and J by 7 bases, with 16 bases of the junction left unmatched.